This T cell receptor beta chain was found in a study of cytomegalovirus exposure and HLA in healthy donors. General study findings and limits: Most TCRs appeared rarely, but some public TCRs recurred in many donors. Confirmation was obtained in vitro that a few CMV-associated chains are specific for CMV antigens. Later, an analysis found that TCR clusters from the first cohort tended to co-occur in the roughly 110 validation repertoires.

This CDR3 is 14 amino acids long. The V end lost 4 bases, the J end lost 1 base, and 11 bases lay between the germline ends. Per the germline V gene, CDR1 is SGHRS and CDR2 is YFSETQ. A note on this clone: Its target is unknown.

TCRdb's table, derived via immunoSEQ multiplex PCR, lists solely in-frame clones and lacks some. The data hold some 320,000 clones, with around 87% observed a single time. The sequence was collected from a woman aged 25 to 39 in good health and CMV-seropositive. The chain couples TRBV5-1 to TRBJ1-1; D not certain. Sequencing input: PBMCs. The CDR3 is CASSIGTANTEAFF. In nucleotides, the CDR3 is TGCGCCAGCAGCATCGGAACCGCGAACACTGAAGCTTTCTTT.